The 24 T cell receptor beta chains presented below share a single source sample, sequenced in a study of vaccination effects on CD4 cells after COVID-19. For these TCRs, the target antigens are not known. Clones were read by immunoSEQ multiplex PCR, and TCRdb kept only the in-frame ones, dropping some. The table records fewer than 75,000 clones, 70% to 80% of them present only once. The culture ran for approximately 11 days before CD4+ T cells were isolated. Participants completed two doses of the BNT162b2 or mRNA-1273 vaccine. The sample here was CD4+ T cells from PBMCs cultured without peptide, taken after COVID-19 vaccination. The source is a human donor who received a COVID-19 vaccine.

The CDR3 loop reads CASSEDIGPYNEQFF. The CDR3 DNA is TGTGCCAGCAGTGAAGACATAGGGCCCTACAATGAGCAGTTCTTC. The rearrangement links TRBV6-4 to TRBJ2-1; D remains ambiguous. V was cut by 3 bases and J by 2 bases, with 11 bases left in between. CDR3 length: 15 residues. Germline V gene sequence: CDR1 MRHNA, CDR2 SNTAGT.

The chain uses TRBV7-2 and TRBJ1-4; D remains ambiguous. The germline V gene has CDR1 SGHTA and CDR2 FQGNSA. The CDR3 is made up of 16 amino acids. Trimming took off 5 bases at V and 5 bases at J, with 18 bases between the two ends. The CDR3 DNA follows: TGTGCCAGCAGCCCTCGAGTCCGGGCCACAAATGAAAAACTGTTTTTT. It is translated as CASSPRVRATNEKLFF.

The chain employs TRBV19 and TRBJ1-5, with D possibly matching TRBD1 (5 bases). Trimming took off 1 base at V and 6 bases at J, with 13 bases between the two ends. This CDR3 comprises 15 residues. Germline CDR1 reads LNHDA; CDR2 reads SQIVND (reference sequence). The CDR3 loop reads CASSIAGGAAQPQHF. For the CDR3, the DNA is TGTGCCAGTAGTATAGCGGGAGGGGCAGCTCAGCCCCAGCATTTT.

This chain uses TRBV9 with TRBJ1-5; 11 bases map to TRBD1. Trimming took 2 bases from V and 5 from J; bases not matched to a gene: 3. Looked up from germline, CDR1 is SGDLS and CDR2 is YYNGEE. The CDR3 contains 15 residues. The DNA of the CDR3 is TGTGCCAGCAGCGTCGGACAGGGGGCGGATCAGCCCCAGCATTTT. This sequence encodes CASSVGQGADQPQHF. Full variable domain (remainder filled in from reference TRBV9 and TRBJ1-5): DSGVTQTPKHLITATGQRVTLRCSPRSGDLSVYWYQQSLDQGLQFLIQYYNGEERAKGNILERFSAQQFPDLHSELNLSSLELGDSALYFCASSVGQGADQPQHFGDGTRLSIL.

This clone appeared a few times. The chain uses TRBV6-5 and TRBJ1-1; D gene unclear. Per the germline V gene, CDR1 is MNHEY and CDR2 is SVGAGI. This CDR3 is built from 14 residues. V was trimmed by 4 bases and J by 5 bases, leaving 14 bases between them. CDR3 region: CASSSEQPGTEAFF. DNA of the CDR3: TGTGCCAGCAGTTCGGAACAGCCCGGAACTGAAGCTTTCTTT.

The genes are TRBV6-1 and TRBJ1-2; D uncertain. V was clipped by 3 bases and J by 1 base, with 9 bases between them. The CDR3 extends over 14 amino acids. The V gene's germline CDR1 is MNHNS and CDR2 SASEGT. The CDR3 DNA reads TGTGCCAGCAGTGAGTATACGGATAACTATGGCTACACCTTC. Translated: CASSEYTDNYGYTF.

This chain connects TRBV10-3 to TRBJ2-2, with D uncertain. Germline V gene data show CDR1 as ENHRY and CDR2 as SYGVKD. The CDR3 is 13 amino acids. V was pared by 10 bases and J by 1 base, with 10 bases between. The CDR3 here is CATRTENTGELFF. The CDR3 DNA sequence: TGTGCCACCAGGACGGAGAACACCGGGGAGCTGTTTTTT.

This chain connects TRBV6-5 to TRBJ1-6; D is ambiguous. Germline V gene lookup returns CDR1 MNHEY and CDR2 SVGAGI. The CDR3 totals 15 residues. Trimming pared 2 bases from V and 0 bases from J, leaving 5 bases between. CDR3 sequence: CASSYVSSYNSPLHF. CDR3 sequence (DNA): TGTGCCAGCAGTTACGTCAGCTCCTATAATTCACCCCTCCACTTT.

The chain links TRBV30 to TRBJ1-5; no clear D. The CDR3 is made up of 13 amino acids. Trimming removed 1 base from V and 5 bases from J, with 9 bases in between. Germline V gene data show CDR1 as GTSNPN and CDR2 as SVGIG (reference sequence). The CDR3 sequence is CAWSANGDQPQHF. The CDR3 DNA is TGTGCCTGGAGTGCTAACGGAGATCAGCCCCAGCATTTT.

The rearrangement uses TRBV6-1 and TRBJ1-4; perhaps TRBD1 as D (6 bases). Trimming left V 0 bases short and J 8 bases short, with 7 bases between. The CDR3 runs 13 residues. Germline CDR1 and CDR2: MNHNS and SASEGT. This CDR3 reads CASSEAGGEKLFF. The CDR3, as DNA: TGTGCCAGCAGTGAAGCCGGGGGCGAAAAACTGTTTTTT.

The J gene is TRBJ1-2, the V gene TRBV6-2 or TRBV6-3; TRBD1 matches 8 bases. The CDR3 has 15 amino acids. Germline V gives CDR1 MNHEY, CDR2 SVGEGT. J gave up 1 base and V 4 bases, and 5 bases lay outside the gene matches. The CDR3 nucleotides are TGTGCCAGCAGTTTCCAGGACAGGGATAACTATGGCTACACCTTC. This encodes CASSFQDRDNYGYTF.

V gene TRBV5-1 combines with J gene TRBJ1-3; D gene ambiguous. The CDR3 is made up of 13 amino acids. Deletions cut 2 bases from V and 3 bases from J, with 6 bases between. Germline values: CDR1 SGHRS, CDR2 YFSETQ. The CDR3, as DNA: TGCGCCAGCAGCTTCGGAGGTGGAAACACCATATATTTT. Its translation is CASSFGGGNTIYF.

J is TRBJ2-3 and V is TRBV6-5; TRBD2 might be the D (5 bases). V was trimmed by 1 base and J by 5 bases, leaving 16 bases between them. In germline, CDR1 is MNHEY, CDR2 SVGAGI. The CDR3 is 16 amino acids. The CDR3 coding sequence is TGTGCCAGCAGTTACTTGGACCAGCGGTCCCTAGATACGCAGTATTTT. Its translation: CASSYLDQRSLDTQYF.

The J gene is TRBJ2-4, the V gene TRBV7-8, with TRBD2 matching over 10 bases. V trimming: 0 bases; J trimming: 1 base; junction bases outside the gene matches: 9. The CDR3 runs 19 residues. Per the germline V gene, CDR1 is SGHVS and CDR2 is FQNEAQ. CDR3 protein: CASSLAASGGRGAKNIQYF. The DNA for the CDR3 is TGTGCCAGCAGCTTAGCGGCTAGCGGGGGACGGGGTGCCAAAAACATTCAGTACTTC. Full variable domain (rest looked up from reference TRBV7-8 and TRBJ2-4): GAGVSQSPRYKVAKRGQDVALRCDPISGHVSLFWYQQALGQGPEFLTYFQNEAQLDKSGLPSDRFFAERPEGSVSTLKIQRTQQEDSAVYLCASSLAASGGRGAKNIQYFGAGTRLSVL.

The chain combines TRBV14 with TRBJ1-5; TRBD1 is a possible D gene (5 bases). The germline V gene encodes CDR1 SGHDN and CDR2 FVKESK. V was trimmed by 6 bases and J by 8 bases, leaving 14 bases between them. The CDR3 runs to 13 residues. The DNA of the CDR3 is TGTGCCAGCAGGAGATCAGGGAAAGAGCCCCAGCATTTT. This gives the protein CASRRSGKEPQHF.

The genes are TRBV4-1 and TRBJ1-2, with D possibly matching TRBD1 (5 bases). V lost 0 bases and J lost 4, with 18 bases in between. Germline CDR1 reads MGHRA; CDR2 reads YSYEKL. The CDR3 consists of 17 residues. CDR3 region: CASSQDPGGGSLYGYTF. DNA for the CDR3: TGCGCCAGCAGCCAAGATCCGGGGGGGGGAAGCCTCTATGGCTACACCTTC.

This sequence joins TRBV5-4 and TRBJ2-2; D is possibly TRBD1 (6 bases). V dropped 3 bases and J dropped 1 base, with 10 bases sitting between them. The CDR3 sequence is 15 residues long. Germline values: CDR1 SGHNT, CDR2 YYREEE (reference sequence). The CDR3 spells CASSSRDKNTGELFF. CDR3 sequence (DNA): TGTGCCAGCAGCTCTCGGGACAAGAACACCGGGGAGCTGTTTTTT.

J is TRBJ2-7 and V is TRBV2; TRBD2 is a possible D gene (6 bases). CDR3 size: 14 residues. V lost 10 bases and J 0 bases, leaving 16 bases between the germline ends. Germline V lookup: CDR1 SNHLY, CDR2 FYNNEI. As DNA, the CDR3 is TGTGCCATCCAGCGGGCACTAGCCTCCTACGAGCAGTACGTC. Translated: CAIQRALASYEQYV.

The V gene is TRBV7-2, the J gene TRBJ1-5; no firm D call. The germline CDR1 and CDR2 sequences are SGHTA and FQGNSA. The CDR3 contains 13 residues. With 1 base removed from V and 1 base from J, the gap between germline ends came to 2 bases. CDR3 residues: CASSLESNQPQHF. CDR3 in DNA: TGTGCCAGCAGCTTAGAAAGCAATCAGCCCCAGCATTTT.

This chain uses TRBV29-1 with TRBJ1-5, with D perhaps matching TRBD1 (5 bases). Trimming pared 6 bases from V and 1 base from J, leaving 13 bases between. Germline-derived CDR1 and CDR2 are SQVTM and ANQGSEA. This CDR3 region has 14 residues. The CDR3 protein is CSVRSGGSNQPQHF. CDR3 nucleotide sequence: TGCAGCGTCCGGAGTGGGGGGAGCAATCAGCCCCAGCATTTT.

The chain joins TRBV7-9 to TRBJ2-5; D unclear. The CDR3 runs 12 residues. V was pared by 5 bases and J by 6 bases, with 10 bases between. The V gene's germline CDR1 is SEHNR and CDR2 FQNEAQ (reference sequence). The CDR3 DNA follows: TGTGCCAGCAGCACGTACGAGAAGACCCAGTACTTC. Translating it yields CASSTYEKTQYF.

The V call is TRBV7-9, the J call TRBJ2-1; 8 bases align to TRBD1. The V gene's germline CDR1 is SEHNR and CDR2 FQNEAQ (reference sequence). This CDR3 spans 11 amino acids. Unmatched junction bases numbered 4, after V lost 4 bases and J lost 14 bases. The CDR3 DNA reads as TGTGCCAGCAGCTCGGACAGGGCTAAGTTCTTC. This encodes CASSSDRAKFF. Drawing the rest from reference TRBV7-9 and TRBJ2-1, the complete variable domain is DTGVSQNPRHKITKRGQNVTFRCDPISEHNRLYWYRQTLGQGPEFLTYFQNEAQLEKSRLLSDRFSAERPKGSFSTLEIQRTEQGDSAMYLCASSSDRAKFFGPGTRLTVL.

V gene TRBV2 combines with J gene TRBJ2-2; 9 bases are a match to TRBD1. The CDR3 extends over 13 amino acids. CDR1 is SNHLY, CDR2 FYNNEI, per germline. Germline trimming cut 6 bases from V and 7 bases from J; bases unmatched to any gene: 3. The CDR3 region is CASRGTGNGELFF. The DNA for the CDR3 is TGTGCCAGCAGGGGGACAGGGAACGGGGAGCTGTTTTTT.

V gene TRBV5-4 combines with J gene TRBJ2-7; D possibly uses TRBD1 or TRBD2 (5 bases each). Looked up from germline, CDR1 is SGHNT and CDR2 is YYREEE (reference sequence). CDR3 length equals 13 residues. The V end was cut by 3 bases, the J end by 2 bases, with 9 bases between. The CDR3 is CASSSGTTYEQYV. CDR3 coding DNA: TGTGCCAGCAGCTCCGGGACGACCTACGAGCAGTACGTC.